These 8 T cell receptor beta chains were all obtained from the same sample, sequenced in a study of cytomegalovirus exposure and HLA in healthy donors. The primer mix had 60 Vbeta and 13 Jbeta primers. The protocol was immunoSEQ multiplex PCR, while the TCRdb copy is restricted to in-frame clones and leaves out a portion. This table holds under 200,000 clones, about 88% found once. Sequenced: PBMCs. The receptors stem from a woman aged 25 to 39 in good health and CMV-seronegative.

The chain employs TRBV27 and TRBJ1-2, with 9 bases that match TRBD1. The trim removed 5 bases at V and 4 bases at J, leaving 5 bases unmatched. The CDR3 is made up of 14 amino acids. Germline V gene lookup returns CDR1 MNHEY and CDR2 SMNVEV (reference sequence). CDR3: CASSAGTGFYGYTF. The CDR3 DNA reads as TGTGCCAGCAGTGCAGGGACAGGGTTCTATGGCTACACCTTC.

This rearrangement joins TRBV7-9 to TRBJ2-1; TRBD2 aligns across 10 bases. The CDR3 has 18 residues. Germline CDR1 and CDR2: SEHNR and FQNEAQ (reference sequence). V was clipped by 5 bases and J by 6 bases; unmatched bases: 16. For the CDR3, the DNA is TGTGCCAGCAGCGTCACCCGAGAGCGGGGGGGAAGAGGCAATGAGCAGTTCTTC. This encodes CASSVTRERGGRGNEQFF.

The chain has TRBV2 and TRBJ2-7, with D perhaps matching TRBD1 (6 bases). Trimming cost V 6 bases and J 3 bases, with 12 bases left between them. CDR3 size: 13 residues. CDR1 is SNHLY, CDR2 FYNNEI, per germline. This chain's CDR3 is CASSAQQGYEQYF. The CDR3 bases are TGTGCCAGCAGCGCGCAACAGGGCTACGAGCAGTACTTC.

This sequence joins TRBV6-5 and TRBJ2-7; 10 positions match TRBD2. This CDR3 comprises 14 residues. CDR1 MNHEY and CDR2 SVGAGI come from the germline V gene. V lost 3 bases, J lost 5 bases, and 4 bases stayed unmatched. CDR3 residues: CASSYSGRYDEQYF. The CDR3 nucleotides read TGTGCCAGCAGTTATAGCGGGAGGTATGACGAGCAGTACTTC.

This rearrangement joins TRBV5-1 to TRBJ2-1; TRBD1 agrees at 7 bases. This CDR3 has 15 amino acids. Germline CDR1 SGHRS, CDR2 YFSETQ. V was clipped by 3 bases and J by 8 bases; unmatched bases: 11. The CDR3 DNA sequence: TGCGCCAGCAGCTCCAGACAGGGTCGGAATCATGAGCAGTTCTTC. This sequence encodes CASSSRQGRNHEQFF.

V and J are TRBV7-3 and TRBJ2-5; D is undetermined. V shed 6 bases and J shed 1 base, with 9 bases lying between them. The V gene's germline CDR1 is SGHTA and CDR2 FQGTGA. The CDR3 runs to 13 residues. The CDR3 coding sequence is TGTGCCAGCAGTCCCCGGGTCCAAGAGACCCAGTACTTC. Translated: CASSPRVQETQYF.

V and J are TRBV28 and TRBJ1-2, with unresolved D. Trimming took off 7 bases at V and 0 bases at J, with 9 bases between the two ends. Germline-derived CDR1 and CDR2 are MDHEN and SYDVKM. This CDR3 contains 13 residues. This CDR3 reads CASTSHPNYGYTF. For the CDR3, the DNA is TGTGCCAGCACCTCACATCCTAACTATGGCTACACCTTC.

The chain employs TRBV19 and TRBJ2-5; perhaps TRBD2 as D (5 bases). There are 13 residues in the CDR3. Deletions cut 0 bases from V and 10 bases from J, with 12 bases between. The V gene's germline CDR1 is LNHDA and CDR2 SQIVND (reference sequence). This CDR3 is CASSIELVSSQYF. CDR3 bases: TGTGCCAGTAGTATAGAACTAGTTTCAAGCCAGTACTTC.